The rows below give T cell receptor beta chains drawn from one sample of a study of shared clonotypes between healthy human individuals. Assay: immunoSEQ multiplex PCR; the TCRdb copy retains only in-frame clones and omits some. The sample lists 800,000 to 950,000 clones, 96% seen once, with approximately 0.2% in the top ten. The sample was naive CD8+ T cells sorted from blood. All receptors derive from a man aged 25-40 years in good health. Both conserved end residues are part of each CDR3. The size of a clone is reported for some rows only, either as once, few or many, or as a class for expanded clones.

j_call clone_size v_call cdr3_aa
TRBJ2-1 - TRBV27 CASSLFGTSENRRDEQFF
TRBJ2-2 - TRBV2 CASSETVAGELFF
TRBJ2-7 - TRBV28 CASSSPGTLFIYEQYF
TRBJ2-1 - TRBV28 CASSRRPGLADNNEQFF
TRBJ1-2 few TRBV29-1 CSVARGTLNRYTF
TRBJ2-1 - TRBV7-9 CASSFSISYNEQFF
TRBJ2-7 - TRBV29-1 CSVVQGGYEQYF
TRBJ2-1 - TRBV28 CASSSRLAGYNEQFF
TRBJ1-2 once TRBV11-2 CASSSVIGGQGNYGYTF
TRBJ2-7 - TRBV6-6 CASSPAGVEQYF
TRBJ2-2 - TRBV6-1 CASIWPNTGELFF
TRBJ2-3 - TRBV4-3 CASSQGSGDDTQYF
TRBJ2-1 - TRBV25-1 CASSGVGDRSSEQFF
TRBJ1-1 - TRBV4-3 CASQPGSWDSNTEAFF
TRBJ2-2 - TRBV14 CASSQRTSGSWTGELFF
TRBJ1-1 - TRBV7-6 CASIPLSQGDTEAFF
TRBJ2-2 once TRBV7-9 CASSLDRVKTGELFF
TRBJ2-3 - TRBV7-3 CASSPTGYRSTDTQYF
TRBJ2-3 - TRBV5-6 CASSRGTSSADTQYF
TRBJ2-7 - TRBV15 CATSSEGRSRHEQYF
TRBJ2-7 - TRBV15 CATSTTGAQDEQYF
TRBJ1-1 - TRBV28 CASSPPGTENTEAFF
TRBJ2-5 - TRBV7-7 CASSIRSGGQETQYF
TRBJ2-7 - TRBV2 CASSEPRARSYEQYF
TRBJ2-7 - TRBV6-5 CASSPSGRAYEQYF
TRBJ1-3 - TRBV27 CASSPGLRNTIYF
TRBJ1-1 - TRBV11-2 CASHFNIGTGVNTEAFF